One sample yielded the 23 T cell receptor beta chains listed below, sequenced in a study of OX40 agonist ivuxolimab in advanced cancers. Sequenced by immunoSEQ multiplex PCR; TCRdb stores in-frame clones only, minus some. Among about 61,000 clones listed, about 88% were seen once. Sequencing was performed on CD4+ or CD8+ T cells sorted from blood, taken in a trial of the OX40 agonist ivuxolimab. The source of these receptors is an adult with an advanced solid tumor such as melanoma, head and neck, liver or kidney cancer.

The J gene is TRBJ1-5, the V gene TRBV6-5; D is uncertain. This CDR3 is 16 amino acids long. V was shortened by 0 bases and J by 1 base, with 10 bases between the two germline ends. In germline, CDR1 is MNHEY, CDR2 SVGAGI. In DNA, the CDR3 is TGTGCCAGCAGTTACTCGGGAGGTAGGAGCAATCAGCCCCAGCATTTT. It encodes CASSYSGGRSNQPQHF.

The chain couples TRBV10-3 to TRBJ1-6; possibly TRBD1 for D (5 bases). V gave up 8 bases and J gave up 8 bases, with 13 bases separating them. This CDR3 has 13 residues. In germline, CDR1 is ENHRY, CDR2 SYGVKD. The CDR3 reads CAISGTSYSPLHF. For the CDR3, the DNA is TGTGCCATCTCCGGGACGTCGTATTCACCCCTCCACTTT.

The V gene is TRBV7-9, the J gene TRBJ1-3; D is unclear. Germline V gives CDR1 SEHNR, CDR2 FQNEAQ (reference sequence). V dropped 5 bases and J dropped 0 bases, with 11 bases sitting between them. The CDR3 covers 15 residues. The CDR3 DNA reads TGTGCCAGCAGCCCTGCCGGGTCCTCTGGAAACACCATATATTTT. Its translation is CASSPAGSSGNTIYF. The full variable domain, in which reference TRBV7-9 and TRBJ1-3 provide the parts outside the CDR3, is DTGVSQNPRHKITKRGQNVTFRCDPISEHNRLYWYRQTLGQGPEFLTYFQNEAQLEKSRLLSDRFSAERPKGSFSTLEIQRTEQGDSAMYLCASSPAGSSGNTIYFGEGSWLTVV.

The genes are TRBV29-1 and TRBJ2-7; TRBD2 is a possible D gene (5 bases). The V end was cut by 6 bases, the J end by 0 bases, with 9 bases between. This CDR3 comprises 12 residues. CDR1 and CDR2 from the germline V gene are SQVTM and ANQGSEA. The CDR3 is CSVTDFSYEQYF. CDR3 nucleotides: TGCAGCGTGACGGACTTCTCCTACGAGCAGTACTTC.

The CDR3 is CVSRELLKLFF. As DNA, the CDR3 is TGTGTCTCCCGAGAGTTATTGAAGCTTTTCTTT. The chain couples TRBV27 to TRBJ1-1, with no clear D. The CDR3 sequence is 11 residues long. Germline-derived CDR1 and CDR2 are MNHEY and SMNVEV (reference sequence).

The chain carries TRBV7-9 and TRBJ2-5; D tentatively fits TRBD1 or TRBD2 (6 bases each). The V and J ends lost 5 bases and 4 bases respectively, with 14 bases between them. CDR3 size: 14 residues. Germline CDR1 SEHNR, CDR2 FQNEAQ (reference sequence). The CDR3 reads CASSPPGGGETQYF. CDR3 coding DNA: TGTGCCAGCAGCCCCCCCGGGGGCGGAGAGACCCAGTACTTC.

This chain connects TRBV11-2 to TRBJ2-5; D may be TRBD2 (6 bases). V shed 5 bases and J shed 0 bases, with 7 bases lying between them. The CDR3 is 13 residues long. Germline lookup yields CDR1 SGHAT and CDR2 FQNNGV. CDR3 residues: CASSRGNQETQYF. The CDR3 coding sequence is TGTGCCAGCAGCCGGGGGAACCAAGAGACCCAGTACTTC.

The J gene is TRBJ2-5, the V gene TRBV10-3; D call uncertain. Germline values: CDR1 ENHRY, CDR2 SYGVKD. The CDR3 covers 11 residues. The ends were cut back, 3 bases at V and 5 bases at J, with 4 bases in the middle. CDR3 amino acids: CAISERETQYF. The CDR3 nucleotides are TGTGCCATCAGTGAAAGGGAGACCCAGTACTTC.

V is TRBV7-6 and J is TRBJ2-3; the D gene is possibly TRBD2 (6 bases). Trimming cost V 1 base and J 2 bases, with 10 bases left between them. The germline V gene has CDR1 SGHVS and CDR2 FNYEAQ. This CDR3 contains 15 residues. CDR3 in DNA: TGTGCCAGCAGCTTAGGGGGACTCAACACAGATACGCAGTATTTT. Protein sequence: CASSLGGLNTDTQYF.

The genes are TRBV5-1 and TRBJ2-3; maybe TRBD1 (6 bases). V lost 1 base, J lost 0 bases, and 9 bases lay in between. CDR1 is SGHRS and CDR2 is YFSETQ in the germline V gene. This CDR3 has 15 residues. CDR3 in amino acids: CASSLLRGSTDTQYF. CDR3 nucleotides: TGCGCCAGCAGCTTGCTCAGGGGAAGCACAGATACGCAGTATTTT.

Note on this clone: This sequence may be a read error, since a much larger clone differs from it by one base. The sample holds other DNA sequences that translate to the same CDR3. This chain links TRBV19 with TRBJ1-2; a possible D gene is TRBD1 (5 bases). The CDR3 totals 13 residues. Trimming removed 3 bases from V and 1 base from J, with 6 bases in between. Germline V gene lookup returns CDR1 LNHDA and CDR2 SQIVND (reference sequence). CDR3 DNA: TGTGCCAGTAGTATGGGGGGTAACTATGGCTACACCTTC. Protein: CASSMGGNYGYTF.

This chain connects TRBV7-9 to TRBJ2-1; 9 bases line up with TRBD1. Unmatched junction bases numbered 10, after V lost 2 bases and J lost 8 bases. From germline, CDR1 is SEHNR and CDR2 FQNEAQ (reference sequence). The CDR3 is 16 amino acids. CDR3 loop: CASSLLAGQGRHEQFF. For the CDR3, the DNA is TGTGCCAGCAGCTTATTGGCGGGACAGGGTCGGCATGAGCAGTTCTTC.

The V call is TRBV30, the J call TRBJ1-6; D is unresolved. The CDR3 loop spans 13 amino acids. Deletions cut 4 bases from V and 16 bases from J, with 20 bases between. Germline V gene sequence: CDR1 GTSNPN, CDR2 SVGIG (reference sequence). DNA of the CDR3: TGTGCCTGGATGTACGAGGGTGCTAATGTACTCCACTTT. Protein sequence: CAWMYEGANVLHF.

The CDR3, as DNA: TGTGCCAGCTCATCTAGGGGGGGAATCACTGAAGCTTTCTTT. Protein product: CASSSRGGITEAFF. The V and J genes are TRBV18 and TRBJ1-1; weak D call: TRBD1 (6 bases). This CDR3 is built from 14 residues. V was clipped by 5 bases and J by 4 bases, with 14 bases between them. CDR1 is KGHSH and CDR2 is LQKENI in the germline V gene. Full variable domain (remainder filled in from reference TRBV18 and TRBJ1-1): NAGVMQNPRHLVRRRGQEARLRCSPMKGHSHVYWYRQLPEEGLKFMVYLQKENIIDESGMPKERFSAEFPKEGPSILRIQQVVRGDSAAYFCASSSRGGITEAFFGQGTRLTVV.

V gene TRBV4-1 combines with J gene TRBJ2-3; either TRBD1 or TRBD2 may supply D (5 bases each). Deletions cut 0 bases from V and 0 bases from J, with 10 bases between. CDR1 and CDR2 (germline): MGHRA, YSYEKL. The CDR3 runs to 16 residues. CDR3 sequence: CASSQERGRSTDTQYF. CDR3 in DNA: TGCGCCAGCAGCCAAGAGAGGGGCCGTAGCACAGATACGCAGTATTTT.

The chain carries TRBV6-5 and TRBJ1-1, with 7 bases fitting TRBD1. The CDR3 loop spans 13 amino acids. The germline gives CDR1 MNHEY, CDR2 SVGAGI. With 0 bases clipped from V and 13 bases from J, the junction kept 8 bases outside the gene matches. DNA of the CDR3: TGTGCCAGCAGTTACTCGGGCCGGGACAGCGTTTTCTTT. As protein: CASSYSGRDSVFF.

This chain uses TRBV11-2 with TRBJ2-3; TRBD2 is a possible D gene (7 bases). CDR1 SGHAT and CDR2 FQNNGV come from the germline V gene. The CDR3 extends over 15 amino acids. V was clipped by 5 bases and J by 7 bases, with 19 bases between them. The CDR3 DNA follows: TGTGCCAGCAGCCCCTGGGGGGGGCGTATGAATACGCAGTATTTT. Amino acids: CASSPWGGRMNTQYF.

J is TRBJ2-5 and V is TRBV21-1; TRBD1, the table's D call, was not compared with the DNA. The J call is uncertain, as TRBJ2-7 better fits the DNA end. TRBV21-1 counts as a pseudogene. The CDR3 is 13 residues long. CDR3 amino acids: CASSDSRRYEQYF. The CDR3 DNA reads as TGTGCCAGCAGTGACAGTCGTAGGTACGAGCAGTACTTC.

The chain is built from TRBV5-4 and TRBJ1-2, with a tentative D call TRBD1 (5 bases). The CDR3 totals 14 residues. Germline CDR1 and CDR2: SGHNT and YYREEE (reference sequence). Trimming left V 4 bases short and J 0 bases short, with 10 bases between. CDR3 coding DNA: TGTGCCAGCAGCGTGGGGGGAGCTAACTATGGCTACACCTTC. The encoded protein is CASSVGGANYGYTF.

This clone was seen a few times. This rearrangement joins TRBV2 to TRBJ2-7, with 12 bases fitting TRBD1. The germline V gene has CDR1 SNHLY and CDR2 FYNNEI. There are 14 residues in the CDR3. V lost 7 bases, J lost 4 bases, and 5 bases stayed unmatched. CDR3 sequence: CASKRGQGAYEQYF. The CDR3 nucleotides read TGTGCCAGCAAGAGGGGACAGGGGGCGTACGAGCAGTACTTC.

The chain uses TRBV7-3 and TRBJ1-1; 8 bases line up with TRBD1. Trimming cost V 4 bases and J 5 bases; bases outside gene matches: 9. Germline CDR1 is SGHTA and CDR2 is FQGTGA. The CDR3 is 15 amino acids. CDR3 sequence: CASSSLTTGETEAFF. The CDR3 region has the DNA TGTGCCAGCAGCTCCCTAACGACAGGGGAGACTGAAGCTTTCTTT.

The CDR3 region has the DNA TGCGCCAGCAGGACCGGACTAGCGGGTCTTCGAGAAACGGACAGCTCCTACAATGAGCAGTTCTTC. It yields the protein CASRTGLAGLRETDSSYNEQFF. The chain carries TRBV5-1 and TRBJ2-1; TRBD2 aligns across 11 bases. Trimming took 5 bases from V and 0 from J; bases not matched to a gene: 22. In germline, CDR1 is SGHRS, CDR2 YFSETQ. The length of the CDR3 is 22 residues.

The chain uses TRBV5-4 and TRBJ2-2; 16 bases align to TRBD2. The CDR3 sequence is 18 residues long. Looked up from germline, CDR1 is SGHNT and CDR2 is YYREEE (reference sequence). With 4 bases clipped from V and 1 base from J, the junction kept 4 bases outside the gene matches. CDR3 in amino acids: CASSPGLAGGQNTGELFF. The CDR3 bases are TGTGCCAGCAGCCCGGGACTAGCGGGGGGGCAGAACACCGGGGAGCTGTTTTTT.